A single sample is the source of the 8 T cell receptor beta chains below, sequenced in a study of control samples from healthy donors and cancer patients. Here immunoSEQ multiplex PCR was the method, and the copy in TCRdb shows in-frame clones only, minus some. The table lists 70,000 to 85,000 clones, roughly 91% of them singletons. The specimen was blood. The receptor set was obtained from a man aged 45 to 65 in good health.

The chain joins TRBV30 to TRBJ1-3; D is ambiguous. The CDR3 loop spans 15 amino acids. The V end lost 0 bases, the J end lost 0 bases, and 9 bases lay between the germline ends. Per the germline V gene, CDR1 is GTSNPN and CDR2 is SVGIG (reference sequence). CDR3 sequence: CAWSVDAGSGNTIYF. CDR3 coding DNA: TGTGCCTGGAGTGTAGATGCAGGCTCTGGAAACACCATATATTTT.

CDR3 protein: CASSPGEAAQPQHF. The CDR3 coding sequence is TGTGCCAGCTCACCAGGGGAAGCGGCTCAGCCCCAGCATTTT. This chain links TRBV18 with TRBJ1-5; D is ambiguous. This CDR3 is 14 amino acids long. The V end lost 2 bases, the J end lost 6 bases, and 11 bases lay between the germline ends. The germline CDR1 and CDR2 sequences are KGHSH and LQKENI.

CDR3 DNA: TGTGCCAGCAGTGAAGCGTGGGGAGAAGGCTACACCTTC. It encodes CASSEAWGEGYTF. The chain carries TRBV6-1 and TRBJ1-2; no clear D. This CDR3 has 13 residues. The germline V gene encodes CDR1 MNHNS and CDR2 SASEGT. V was pared by 0 bases and J by 8 bases, with 10 bases between.

This chain joins TRBV6-5 and TRBJ1-1; 8 positions agree with TRBD1. CDR1 is MNHEY, CDR2 SVGAGI, per germline. Trimming at V came to 5 bases and at J to 5 bases, leaving 7 bases not matched to a gene. There are 14 residues in the CDR3. For the CDR3, the DNA is TGTGCCAGCAGTCACGGACAGGGAGCGACTGAAGCTTTCTTT. Translating it yields CASSHGQGATEAFF.

The rearrangement joins TRBV19 to TRBJ1-3, with a tentative D call TRBD1 (6 bases). CDR1 and CDR2 from the germline V gene are LNHDA and SQIVND (reference sequence). V was clipped by 3 bases and J by 3 bases, with 15 bases between them. CDR3 length equals 16 residues. CDR3 residues: CASSMIGQYGGNTIYF. The CDR3, as DNA: TGTGCCAGTAGTATGATCGGACAGTACGGTGGAAACACCATATATTTT.

The V call is TRBV2, the J call TRBJ2-3; 9 nucleotides line up with TRBD1. With 6 bases clipped from V and 2 bases from J, the junction kept 3 bases outside the gene matches. The CDR3 loop spans 14 amino acids. CDR1 is SNHLY, CDR2 FYNNEI, per germline. The CDR3, as DNA: TGTGCCAGCAGCGCACAGGGGGCCACAGATACGCAGTATTTT. Its translation: CASSAQGATDTQYF.

This rearrangement joins TRBV5-6 to TRBJ1-1; 7 bases fit TRBD1. V dropped 6 bases and J dropped 1; count of bases not matched to a gene: 3. The CDR3 has 13 amino acids. Germline-derived CDR1 and CDR2 are SGHDT and YYEEEE. Written as DNA, the CDR3 is TGTGCCAGCAAGACAGGGCGGAACACTGAAGCTTTCTTT. It yields the protein CASKTGRNTEAFF.

Here the CDR3 reads CAWSRAGGSNQPQHF. Here the CDR3 DNA reads TGTGCCTGGAGTAGGGCAGGGGGTAGCAATCAGCCCCAGCATTTT. The rearrangement joins TRBV30 to TRBJ1-5; TRBD1 aligns across 7 bases. In germline, CDR1 is GTSNPN, CDR2 SVGIG (reference sequence). Trimming cost V 2 bases and J 0 bases; bases outside gene matches: 4. The CDR3 totals 15 residues.